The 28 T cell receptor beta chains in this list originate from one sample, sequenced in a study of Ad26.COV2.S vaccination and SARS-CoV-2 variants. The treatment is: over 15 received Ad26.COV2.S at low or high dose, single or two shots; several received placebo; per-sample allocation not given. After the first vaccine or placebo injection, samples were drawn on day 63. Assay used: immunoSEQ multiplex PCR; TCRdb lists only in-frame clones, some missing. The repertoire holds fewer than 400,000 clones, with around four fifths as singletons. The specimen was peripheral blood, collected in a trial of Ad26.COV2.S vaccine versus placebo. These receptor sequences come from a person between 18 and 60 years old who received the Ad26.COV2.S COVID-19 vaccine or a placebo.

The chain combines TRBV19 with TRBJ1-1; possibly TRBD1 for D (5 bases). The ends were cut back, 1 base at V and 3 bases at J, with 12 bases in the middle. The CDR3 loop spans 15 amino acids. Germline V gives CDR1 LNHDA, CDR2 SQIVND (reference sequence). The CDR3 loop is CASSIVGALDTEAFF. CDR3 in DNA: TGTGCCAGTAGTATAGTCGGGGCGCTAGACACTGAAGCTTTCTTT.

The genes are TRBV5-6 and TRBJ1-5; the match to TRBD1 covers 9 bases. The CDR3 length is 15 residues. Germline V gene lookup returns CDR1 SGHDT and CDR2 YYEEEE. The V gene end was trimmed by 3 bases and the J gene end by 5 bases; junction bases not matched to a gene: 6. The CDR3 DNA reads TGTGCCAGCAGCTCGTCCGGGACAGGGTATCAGCCCCAGCATTTT. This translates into CASSSSGTGYQPQHF.

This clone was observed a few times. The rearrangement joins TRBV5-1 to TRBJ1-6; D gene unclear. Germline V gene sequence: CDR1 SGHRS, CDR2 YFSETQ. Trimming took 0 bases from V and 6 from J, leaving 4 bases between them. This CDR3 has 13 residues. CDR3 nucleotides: TGCGCCAGCAGCTTGGGTGTTAATTCACCCCTCCACTTT. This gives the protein CASSLGVNSPLHF.

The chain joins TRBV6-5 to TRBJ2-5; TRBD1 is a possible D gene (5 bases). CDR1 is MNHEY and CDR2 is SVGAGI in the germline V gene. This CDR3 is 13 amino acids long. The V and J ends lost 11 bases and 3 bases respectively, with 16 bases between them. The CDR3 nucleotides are TGTGCCGGGGCCACAAGATACGAAGAGACCCAGTACTTC. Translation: CAGATRYEETQYF.

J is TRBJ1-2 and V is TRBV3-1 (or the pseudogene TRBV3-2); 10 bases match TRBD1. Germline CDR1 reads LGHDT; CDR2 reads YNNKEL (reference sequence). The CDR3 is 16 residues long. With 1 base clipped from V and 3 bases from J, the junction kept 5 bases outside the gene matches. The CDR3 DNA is TGTGCCAGCAGCCAAGCGCGACAGGGGGCCTACTATGGCTACACCTTC. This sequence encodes CASSQARQGAYYGYTF.

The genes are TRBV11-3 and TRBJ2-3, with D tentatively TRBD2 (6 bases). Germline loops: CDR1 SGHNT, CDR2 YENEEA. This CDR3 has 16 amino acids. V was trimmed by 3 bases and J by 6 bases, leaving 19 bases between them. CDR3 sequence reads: CASSLGGSHPRDTQYF. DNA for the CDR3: TGTGCCAGCAGCTTGGGGGGATCACATCCCAGGGATACGCAGTATTTT.

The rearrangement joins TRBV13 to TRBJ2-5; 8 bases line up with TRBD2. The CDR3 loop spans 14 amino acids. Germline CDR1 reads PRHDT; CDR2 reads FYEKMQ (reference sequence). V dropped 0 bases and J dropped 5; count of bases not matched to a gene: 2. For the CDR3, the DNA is TGTGCCAGCAGCTTAGGAGGCGGGGGGGAGACCCAGTACTTC. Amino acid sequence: CASSLGGGGETQYF.

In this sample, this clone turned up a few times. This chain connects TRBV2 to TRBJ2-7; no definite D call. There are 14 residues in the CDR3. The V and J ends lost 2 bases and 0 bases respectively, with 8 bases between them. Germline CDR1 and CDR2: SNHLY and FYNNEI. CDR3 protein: CASSEQVSSYEQYF. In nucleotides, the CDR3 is TGTGCCAGCAGTGAACAAGTGAGCTCCTACGAGCAGTACTTC.

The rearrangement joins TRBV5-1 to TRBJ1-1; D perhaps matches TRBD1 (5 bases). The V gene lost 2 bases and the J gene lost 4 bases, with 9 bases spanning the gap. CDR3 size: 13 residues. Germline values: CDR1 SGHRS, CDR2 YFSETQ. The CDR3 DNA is TGCGCCAGCAGCTTCGACAGAACCACTGAAGCTTTCTTT. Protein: CASSFDRTTEAFF.

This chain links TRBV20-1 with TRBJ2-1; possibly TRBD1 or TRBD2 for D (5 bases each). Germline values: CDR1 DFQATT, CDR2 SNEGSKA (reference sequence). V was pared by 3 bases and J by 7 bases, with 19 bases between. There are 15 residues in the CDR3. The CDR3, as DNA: TGCAGTGCTAGTAGGGGCGGCCTCGGGGTGAATGAGCAGTTCTTC. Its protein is CSASRGGLGVNEQFF.

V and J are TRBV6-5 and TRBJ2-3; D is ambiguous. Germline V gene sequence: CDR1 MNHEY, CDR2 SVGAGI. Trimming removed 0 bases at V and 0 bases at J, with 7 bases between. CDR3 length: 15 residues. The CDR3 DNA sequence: TGTGCCAGCAGTTACTCGCGCTCTAGCACAGATACGCAGTATTTT. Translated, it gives CASSYSRSSTDTQYF.

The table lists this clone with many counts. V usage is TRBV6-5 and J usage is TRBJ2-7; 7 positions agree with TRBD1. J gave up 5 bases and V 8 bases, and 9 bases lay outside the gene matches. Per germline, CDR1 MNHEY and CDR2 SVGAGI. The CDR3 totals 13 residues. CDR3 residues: CASEGDRVDEQYF. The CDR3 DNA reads TGTGCCAGCGAAGGGGACAGAGTGGACGAGCAGTACTTC.

The CDR3 is CASSQTRQSSGTKETQYF. The CDR3 region has the DNA TGCGCCAGCAGCCAAACACGACAGAGTAGCGGCACAAAAGAGACCCAGTACTTC. J is TRBJ2-5 and V is TRBV4-1, with TRBD2 as a possible D gene (6 bases). The germline V gene encodes CDR1 MGHRA and CDR2 YSYEKL. Trimming cost V 2 bases and J 3 bases, with 22 bases left between them. The CDR3 spans 18 residues.

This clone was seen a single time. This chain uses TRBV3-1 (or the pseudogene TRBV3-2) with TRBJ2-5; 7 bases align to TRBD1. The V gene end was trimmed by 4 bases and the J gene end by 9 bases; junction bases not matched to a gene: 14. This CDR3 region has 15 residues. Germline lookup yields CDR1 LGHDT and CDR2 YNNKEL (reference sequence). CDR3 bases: TGTGCCAGCAGCCTTTCCAGGGGGTTCTCCGGGGCCCAGTACTTC. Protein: CASSLSRGFSGAQYF.

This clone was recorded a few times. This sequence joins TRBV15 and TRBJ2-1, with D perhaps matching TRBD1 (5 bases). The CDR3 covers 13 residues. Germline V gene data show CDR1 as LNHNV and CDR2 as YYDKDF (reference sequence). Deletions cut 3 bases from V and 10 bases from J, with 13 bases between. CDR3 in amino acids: CATSSHRGGEQFF. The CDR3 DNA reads TGTGCCACCAGCAGTCATAGGGGTGGAGAGCAGTTCTTC. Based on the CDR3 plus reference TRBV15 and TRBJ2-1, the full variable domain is DAMVIQNPRYQVTQFGKPVTLSCSQTLNHNVMYWYQQKSSQAPKLLFHYYDKDFNNEADTPDNFQSRRPNTSFCFLDIRSPGLGDTAMYLCATSSHRGGEQFFGPGTRLTVL.

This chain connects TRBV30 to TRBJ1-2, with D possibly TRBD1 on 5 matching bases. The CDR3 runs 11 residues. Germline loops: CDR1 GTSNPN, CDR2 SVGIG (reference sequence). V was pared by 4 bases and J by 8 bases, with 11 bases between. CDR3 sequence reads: CAWTRDRGYTF. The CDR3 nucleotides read TGTGCCTGGACCAGGGACCGCGGCTACACCTTC.

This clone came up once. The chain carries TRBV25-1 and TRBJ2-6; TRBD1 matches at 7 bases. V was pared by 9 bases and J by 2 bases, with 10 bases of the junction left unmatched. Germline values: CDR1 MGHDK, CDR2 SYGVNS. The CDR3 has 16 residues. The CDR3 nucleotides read TGTGCCAGTCGGGACAGAAGGAGTCCTGGGGCCAACGTCCTGACTTTC. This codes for CASRDRRSPGANVLTF.

The CDR3 spells CARGEESGNTIYF. The CDR3 region has the DNA TGTGCCAGAGGGGAAGAGTCTGGAAACACCATATATTTT. The chain has TRBV2 and TRBJ1-3; D is possibly TRBD1 (5 bases). V lost 9 bases and J lost 1, with 10 bases in between. Germline V gene sequence: CDR1 SNHLY, CDR2 FYNNEI. The CDR3 extends over 13 amino acids.

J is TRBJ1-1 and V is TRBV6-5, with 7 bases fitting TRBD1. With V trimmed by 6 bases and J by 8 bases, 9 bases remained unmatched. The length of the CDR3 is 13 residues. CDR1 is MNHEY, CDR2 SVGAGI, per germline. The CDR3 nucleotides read TGTGCCAGCAGGTCGACAGGGCGCTCAGAAGCTTTCTTT. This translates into CASRSTGRSEAFF.

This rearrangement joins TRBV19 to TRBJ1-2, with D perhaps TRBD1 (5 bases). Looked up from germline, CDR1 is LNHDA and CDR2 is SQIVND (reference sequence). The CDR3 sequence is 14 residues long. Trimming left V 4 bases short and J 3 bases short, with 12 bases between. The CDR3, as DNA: TGTGCCAGTAGTAAAGGGGAGGCCTACTATGGCTACACCTTC. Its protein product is CASSKGEAYYGYTF.

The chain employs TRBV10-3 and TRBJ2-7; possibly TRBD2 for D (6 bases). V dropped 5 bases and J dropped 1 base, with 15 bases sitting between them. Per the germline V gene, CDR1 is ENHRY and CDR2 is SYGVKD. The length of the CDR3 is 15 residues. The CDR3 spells CAISPGAGSSYEQYF. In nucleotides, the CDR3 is TGTGCCATCAGTCCAGGAGCGGGTTCTTCCTACGAGCAGTACTTC.

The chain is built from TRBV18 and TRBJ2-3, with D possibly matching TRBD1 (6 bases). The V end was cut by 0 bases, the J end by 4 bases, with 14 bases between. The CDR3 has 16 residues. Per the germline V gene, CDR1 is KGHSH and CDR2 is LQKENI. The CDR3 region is CASSPPRTGTSDTQYF. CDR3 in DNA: TGTGCCAGCTCACCACCGCGTACAGGGACCTCAGATACGCAGTATTTT.

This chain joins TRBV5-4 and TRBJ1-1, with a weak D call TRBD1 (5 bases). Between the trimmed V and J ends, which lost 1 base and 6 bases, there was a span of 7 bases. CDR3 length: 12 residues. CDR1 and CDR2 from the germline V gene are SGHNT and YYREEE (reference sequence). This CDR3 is CASSLRGAEAFF. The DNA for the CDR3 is TGTGCCAGCAGCTTGCGGGGGGCTGAAGCTTTCTTT.

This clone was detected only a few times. This CDR3 reads CAISEVNEYGYTF. The CDR3 DNA reads TGTGCCATCAGTGAGGTAAATGAATATGGCTACACCTTC. This sequence joins TRBV10-3 and TRBJ1-2; D remains ambiguous. The V end was cut by 2 bases, the J end by 5 bases, with 9 bases between. This CDR3 has 13 amino acids. Germline loops: CDR1 ENHRY, CDR2 SYGVKD.

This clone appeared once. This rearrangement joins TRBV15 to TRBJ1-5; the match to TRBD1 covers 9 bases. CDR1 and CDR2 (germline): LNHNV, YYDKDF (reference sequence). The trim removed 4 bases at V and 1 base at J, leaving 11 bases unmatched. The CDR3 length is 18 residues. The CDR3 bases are TGTGCCACCAGCATCCCGGGACAGGGAAGATTAAGCAATCAGCCCCAGCATTTT. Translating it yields CATSIPGQGRLSNQPQHF.

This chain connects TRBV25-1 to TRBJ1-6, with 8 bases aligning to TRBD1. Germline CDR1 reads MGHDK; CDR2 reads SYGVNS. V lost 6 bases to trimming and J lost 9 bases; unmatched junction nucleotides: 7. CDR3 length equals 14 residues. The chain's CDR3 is CASSRGQVRSPLHF. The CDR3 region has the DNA TGTGCCAGCAGCAGGGGGCAAGTTCGTTCACCCCTCCACTTT.

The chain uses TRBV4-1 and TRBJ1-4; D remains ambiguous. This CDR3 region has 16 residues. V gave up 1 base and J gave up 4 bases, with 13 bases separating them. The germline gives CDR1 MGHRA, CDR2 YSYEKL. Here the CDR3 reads CASSQGPLGLNEKLFF. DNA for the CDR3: TGCGCCAGCAGCCAAGGCCCATTAGGGCTTAATGAAAAACTGTTTTTT.

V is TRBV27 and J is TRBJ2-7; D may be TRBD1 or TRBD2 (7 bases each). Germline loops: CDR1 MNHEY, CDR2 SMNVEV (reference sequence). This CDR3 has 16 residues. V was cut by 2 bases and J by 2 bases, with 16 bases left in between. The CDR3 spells CASSLRFGGTAYEQYF. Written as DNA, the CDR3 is TGTGCCAGCAGTTTACGGTTCGGGGGGACAGCCTACGAGCAGTACTTC.